The clone carrying this T cell receptor (beta chain) was picked up many times. Antigen: not known. This record belongs to a study of early T cells in non-severe SARS-CoV-2 infection. Study details: With bulk RNA from unsorted whole blood as input, sequencing yielded unpaired chains.

Unique molecular identifiers were affixed to single, distinct cDNA molecules. TCRdb called the 5' RACE reads again in MiXCR, with one record for every CDR3 protein. The repertoire has 35,000 to 50,000 distinct CDR3 sequences, around 6.9% of them found once; the top ten carry approximately 5%. Study-wide findings and caveats: Matching against VDJdb likely underestimated virus-specific expansions, favoring anti-spike CD8.

The specimen was whole blood. This TCR was recovered from an adult who was a healthcare worker with PCR-confirmed SARS-CoV-2 infection or an uninfected control (not recorded which).

CDR3 amino acids: CASAANTEAFF. Written as DNA, the CDR3 is TGTGCCAGCGCAGCGAACACTGAAGCTTTCTTT. This chain links TRBV25-1 with TRBJ1-1; no reliable D call. This CDR3 is 11 amino acids long. Germline loops: CDR1 MGHDK, CDR2 SYGVNS. V was pared by 8 bases and J by 1 base, with 5 bases between.